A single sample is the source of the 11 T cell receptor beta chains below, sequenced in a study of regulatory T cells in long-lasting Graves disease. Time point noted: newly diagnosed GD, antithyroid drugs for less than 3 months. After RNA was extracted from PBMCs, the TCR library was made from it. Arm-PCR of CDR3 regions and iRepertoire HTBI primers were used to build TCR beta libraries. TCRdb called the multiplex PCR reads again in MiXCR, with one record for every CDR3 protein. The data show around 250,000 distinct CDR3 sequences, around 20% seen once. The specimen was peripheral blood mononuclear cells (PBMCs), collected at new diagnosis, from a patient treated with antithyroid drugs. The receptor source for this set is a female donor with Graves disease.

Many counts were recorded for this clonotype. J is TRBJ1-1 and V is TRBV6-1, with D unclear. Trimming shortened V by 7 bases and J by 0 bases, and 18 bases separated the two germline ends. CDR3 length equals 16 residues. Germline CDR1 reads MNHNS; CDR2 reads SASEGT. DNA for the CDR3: TGTGCCAGCACCCCGATGGGCACCCGGGTGAACACTGAAGCTTTCTTT. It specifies CASTPMGTRVNTEAFF.

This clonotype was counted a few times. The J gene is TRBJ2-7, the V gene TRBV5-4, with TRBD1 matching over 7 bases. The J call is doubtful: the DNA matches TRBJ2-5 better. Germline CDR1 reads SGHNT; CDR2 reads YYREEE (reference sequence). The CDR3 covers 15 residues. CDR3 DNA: TGTGCCAGCAGCCCCTTCGTAGGGGGCTCAGAGACCCAGTACTTC. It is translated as CASSPFVGGSETQYF.

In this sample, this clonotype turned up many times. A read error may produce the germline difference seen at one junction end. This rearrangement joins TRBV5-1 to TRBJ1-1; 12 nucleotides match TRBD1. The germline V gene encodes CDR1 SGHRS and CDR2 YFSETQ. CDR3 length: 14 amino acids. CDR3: CASSPGTGGSVAFF. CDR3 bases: TGTGCCAGCAGCCCCGGGACAGGGGGCTCAGTAGCTTTCTTT.

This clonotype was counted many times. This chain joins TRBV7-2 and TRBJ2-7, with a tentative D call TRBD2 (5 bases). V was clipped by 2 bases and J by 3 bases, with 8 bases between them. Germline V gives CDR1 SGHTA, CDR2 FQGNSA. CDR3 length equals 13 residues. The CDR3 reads CASSLRLNYEQYF. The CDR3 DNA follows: TGTGCCAGCAGCTTACGACTAAACTACGAGCAGTACTTC.

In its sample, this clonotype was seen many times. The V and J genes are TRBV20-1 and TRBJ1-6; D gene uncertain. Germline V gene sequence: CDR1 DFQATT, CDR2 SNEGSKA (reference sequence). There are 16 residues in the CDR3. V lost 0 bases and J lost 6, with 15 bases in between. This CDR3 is CSARDQPWESNSPLHF. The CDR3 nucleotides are TGCAGTGCTAGAGATCAGCCCTGGGAGAGTAATTCACCCCTCCACTTT.

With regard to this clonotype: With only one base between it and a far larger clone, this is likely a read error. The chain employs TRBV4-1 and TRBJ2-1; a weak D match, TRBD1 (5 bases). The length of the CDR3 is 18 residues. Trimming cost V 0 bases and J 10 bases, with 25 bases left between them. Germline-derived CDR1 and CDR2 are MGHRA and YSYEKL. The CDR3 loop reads CASSQDPIGLGPGVEQFF. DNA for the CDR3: TGCGCCAGCAGCCAAGATCCCATAGGGCTGGGGCCCGGCGTGGAGCAGTTCTTC.

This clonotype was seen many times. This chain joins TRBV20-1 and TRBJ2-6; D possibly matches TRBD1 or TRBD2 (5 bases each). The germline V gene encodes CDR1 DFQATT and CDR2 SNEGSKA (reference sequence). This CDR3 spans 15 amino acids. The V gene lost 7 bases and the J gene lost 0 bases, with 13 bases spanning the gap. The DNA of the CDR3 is TGCAGTGTCCGGGACGTGGGCTCTGGGGCCAACGTCCTGACTTTC. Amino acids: CSVRDVGSGANVLTF.

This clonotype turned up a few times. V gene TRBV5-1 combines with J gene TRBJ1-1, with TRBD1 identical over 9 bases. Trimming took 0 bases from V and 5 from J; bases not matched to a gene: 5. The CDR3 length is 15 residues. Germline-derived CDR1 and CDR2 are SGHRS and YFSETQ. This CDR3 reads CASSLEQGAVTEAFF. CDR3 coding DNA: TGCGCCAGCAGCTTGGAACAGGGGGCGGTAACTGAAGCTTTCTTT.

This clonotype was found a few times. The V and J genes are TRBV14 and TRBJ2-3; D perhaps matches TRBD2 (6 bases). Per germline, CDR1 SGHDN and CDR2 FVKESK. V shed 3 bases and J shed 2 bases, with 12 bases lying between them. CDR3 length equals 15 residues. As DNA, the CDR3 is TGTGCCAGCAGCCACGGGACTGGATACACAGATACGCAGTATTTT. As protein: CASSHGTGYTDTQYF.

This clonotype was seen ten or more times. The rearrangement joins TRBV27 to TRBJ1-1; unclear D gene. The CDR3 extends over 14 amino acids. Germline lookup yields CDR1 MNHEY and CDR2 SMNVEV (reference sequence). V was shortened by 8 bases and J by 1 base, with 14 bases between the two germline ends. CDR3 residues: CASGWTAQNTEAFF. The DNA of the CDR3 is TGTGCCAGCGGTTGGACCGCCCAGAACACTGAAGCTTTCTTT.

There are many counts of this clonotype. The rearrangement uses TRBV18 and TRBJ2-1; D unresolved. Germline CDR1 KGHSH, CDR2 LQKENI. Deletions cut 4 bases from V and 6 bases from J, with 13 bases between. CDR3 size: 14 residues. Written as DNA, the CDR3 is TGTGCCAGCTCACTTTCGGATCTGGTCAATGAGCAGTTCTTC. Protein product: CASSLSDLVNEQFF.